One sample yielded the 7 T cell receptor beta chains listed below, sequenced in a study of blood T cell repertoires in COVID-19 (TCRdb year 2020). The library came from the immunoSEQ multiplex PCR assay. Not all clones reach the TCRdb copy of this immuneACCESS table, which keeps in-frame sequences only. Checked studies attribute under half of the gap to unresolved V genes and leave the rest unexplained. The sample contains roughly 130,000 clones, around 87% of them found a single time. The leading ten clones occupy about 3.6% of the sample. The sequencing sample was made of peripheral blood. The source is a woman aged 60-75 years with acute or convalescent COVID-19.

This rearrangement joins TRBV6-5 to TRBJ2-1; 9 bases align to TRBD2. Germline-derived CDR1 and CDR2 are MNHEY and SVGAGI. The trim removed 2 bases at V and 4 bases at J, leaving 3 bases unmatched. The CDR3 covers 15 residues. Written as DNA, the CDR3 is TGTGCCAGCAGTTACAGTCTAGCGGGATACAATGAGCAGTTCTTC. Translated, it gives CASSYSLAGYNEQFF.

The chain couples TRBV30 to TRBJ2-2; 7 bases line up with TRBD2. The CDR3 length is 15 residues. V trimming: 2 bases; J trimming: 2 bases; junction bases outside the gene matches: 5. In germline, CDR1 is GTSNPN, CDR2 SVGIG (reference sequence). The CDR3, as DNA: TGTGCCTGGAGTCCAGCGGGGTACAACACCGGGGAGCTGTTTTTT. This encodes CAWSPAGYNTGELFF.

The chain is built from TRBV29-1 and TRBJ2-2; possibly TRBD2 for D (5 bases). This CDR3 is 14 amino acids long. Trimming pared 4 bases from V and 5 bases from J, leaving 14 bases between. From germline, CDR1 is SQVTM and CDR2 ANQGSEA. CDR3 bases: TGCAGCGTTGCATGGGCAACGGGGACCGGGGAGCTGTTTTTT. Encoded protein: CSVAWATGTGELFF.

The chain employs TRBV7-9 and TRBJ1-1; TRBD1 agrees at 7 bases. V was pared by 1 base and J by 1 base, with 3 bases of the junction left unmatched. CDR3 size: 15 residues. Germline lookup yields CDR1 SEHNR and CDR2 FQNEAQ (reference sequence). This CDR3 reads CASSLDQGGNTEAFF. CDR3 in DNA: TGTGCCAGCAGCTTAGATCAGGGGGGGAACACTGAAGCTTTCTTT.

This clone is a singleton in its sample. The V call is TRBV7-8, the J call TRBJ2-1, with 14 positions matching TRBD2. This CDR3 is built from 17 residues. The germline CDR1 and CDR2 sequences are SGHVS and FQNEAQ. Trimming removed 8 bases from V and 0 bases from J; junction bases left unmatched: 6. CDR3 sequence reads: CASGSGTSGSSYNEQFF. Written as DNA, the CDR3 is TGTGCCAGCGGCTCCGGGACTAGCGGGAGCTCCTACAATGAGCAGTTCTTC.

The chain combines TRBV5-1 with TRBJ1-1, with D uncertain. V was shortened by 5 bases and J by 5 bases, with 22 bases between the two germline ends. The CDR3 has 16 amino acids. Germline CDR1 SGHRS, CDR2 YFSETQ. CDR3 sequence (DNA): TGCGCCAGCAGACCTGATCCAGATCCGGGGAGAACTGAAGCTTTCTTT. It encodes CASRPDPDPGRTEAFF.

As DNA, the CDR3 is TGTGCCAGCAGCGTCACGGGACTAGCGATCAATGAGCAGTTCTTC. It encodes CASSVTGLAINEQFF. The chain has TRBV9 and TRBJ2-1, with 10 bases matching TRBD2. The CDR3 loop spans 15 amino acids. CDR1 and CDR2 (germline): SGDLS, YYNGEE. Trimming took 2 bases from V and 6 from J; bases not matched to a gene: 5.